Detailed here is one T cell receptor (beta chain). The TCR beta CDR3 regions underwent amplification from RNA transcripts. RT-PCR was first run with HTBI primers, then multiplex PCR in a second round. TCRdb re-derived calls from the multiplex PCR reads in MiXCR, one entry per CDR3 protein. The sample holds about 23,000 distinct CDR3 sequences, around 50% seen once. The source of the sample is a study of Graves' ophthalmopathy and Graves' hyperthyroidism. The germline gives CDR1 SGHNT, CDR2 YYREEE (reference sequence). This CDR3 spans 15 amino acids. V was cut by 0 bases and J by 2 bases, with 11 bases left in between.

This clonotype was obtained from an adult woman with stable Graves' hyperthyroidism. Sequencing was performed on peripheral blood. This rearrangement joins TRBV5-4 to TRBJ1-2; unclear D gene. CDR3 in DNA: TGTGCCAGCAGCTTGGAGACACAAGGAAACTATGGCTACACCTTC. Translation gives CASSLETQGNYGYTF. Looking up the rest from reference TRBV5-4 and TRBJ1-2 gives the full variable domain: ETGVTQSPTHLIKTRGQQVTLRCSSQSGHNTVSWYQQALGQGPQFIFQYYREEENGRGNFPPRFSGLQFPNYSSELNVNALELDDSALYLCASSLETQGNYGYTFGSGTRLTVV.